The 4 T cell receptor beta chains presented below share a single source sample, sequenced in a study of vaccination effects on CD4 cells after COVID-19. Before any sequencing was done, the ViraFEST assay used viral peptide pools to expand antigen-specific CD4+ T cells. Following 10 days of culture, CD4+ T cells were isolated. Neither prior SARS-CoV-2 infection nor positive nucleocapsid antibodies were present in the vaccine recipients. No antigen has been identified for these receptors. Measured with immunoSEQ multiplex PCR; TCRdb has only the in-frame clones, and not every one. The data contain fewer than 30,000 clones, 65% to 75% of them singletons. The specimen was CD4+ T cells from PBMCs cultured with SARS-CoV-2 spike peptides, collected before COVID-19 vaccination. These receptor sequences come from a human donor who received a COVID-19 vaccine.

The chain uses TRBV2 and TRBJ2-1; 8 nucleotides agree with TRBD2. The V gene end was trimmed by 7 bases and the J gene end by 10 bases; junction bases not matched to a gene: 9. The CDR3 totals 13 residues. Germline lookup yields CDR1 SNHLY and CDR2 FYNNEI. CDR3 sequence (DNA): TGTGCCAGCACTAGGGTAGCGGGGTTGGAGCAGTTCTTC. Translated: CASTRVAGLEQFF.

This chain connects TRBV6-6 to TRBJ1-6, with TRBD1 as a possible D gene (6 bases). The CDR3 length is 12 residues. The germline gives CDR1 MNHNY, CDR2 SVGAGI (reference sequence). The V gene lost 6 bases and the J gene lost 6 bases, with 6 bases spanning the gap. This chain's CDR3 is CASRQGNSPLHF. The CDR3 DNA follows: TGTGCCAGCAGACAGGGTAATTCACCCCTCCACTTT.

J is TRBJ2-3 and V is TRBV3-1 (or the pseudogene TRBV3-2); tentative D call: TRBD2 (5 bases). The V end lost 1 base, the J end lost 5 bases, and 16 bases lay between the germline ends. CDR3 length: 16 amino acids. Germline V gene data show CDR1 as LGHDT and CDR2 as YNNKEL (reference sequence). CDR3 bases: TGTGCCAGCAGCCAAGGCCGGGGTAGTTTTATAGATACGCAGTATTTT. Residues: CASSQGRGSFIDTQYF.

The chain is built from TRBV15 and TRBJ1-5; D uncertain. The CDR3 runs 15 residues. Trimming took 4 bases from V and 0 from J, leaving 10 bases between them. CDR1 is LNHNV, CDR2 YYDKDF, per germline (reference sequence). This chain's CDR3 is CATSTGANSNQPQHF. The CDR3, as DNA: TGTGCCACCAGCACTGGTGCGAATAGCAATCAGCCCCAGCATTTT.